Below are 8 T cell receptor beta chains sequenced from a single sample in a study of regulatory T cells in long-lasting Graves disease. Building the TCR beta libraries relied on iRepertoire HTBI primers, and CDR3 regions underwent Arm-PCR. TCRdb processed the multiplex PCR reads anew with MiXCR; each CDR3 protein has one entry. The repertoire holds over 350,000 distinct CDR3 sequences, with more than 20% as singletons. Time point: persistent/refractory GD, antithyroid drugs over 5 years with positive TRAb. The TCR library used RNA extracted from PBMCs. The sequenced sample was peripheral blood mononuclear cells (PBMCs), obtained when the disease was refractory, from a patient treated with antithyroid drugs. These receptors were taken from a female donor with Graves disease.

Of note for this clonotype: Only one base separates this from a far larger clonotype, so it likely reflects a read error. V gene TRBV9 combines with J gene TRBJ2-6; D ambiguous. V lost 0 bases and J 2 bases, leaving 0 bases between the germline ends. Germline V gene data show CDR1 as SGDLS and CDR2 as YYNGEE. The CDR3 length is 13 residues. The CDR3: CASSVAGANVLTF. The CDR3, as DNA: TGTGCCAGCAGCGTAGCTGGGGCCAACGTCCTGACTTTC. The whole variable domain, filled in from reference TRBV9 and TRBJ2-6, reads DSGVTQTPKHLITATGQRVTLRCSPRSGDLSVYWYQQSLDQGLQFLIQYYNGEERAKGNILERFSAQQFPDLHSELNLSSLELGDSALYFCASSVAGANVLTFGAGSRLTVL.

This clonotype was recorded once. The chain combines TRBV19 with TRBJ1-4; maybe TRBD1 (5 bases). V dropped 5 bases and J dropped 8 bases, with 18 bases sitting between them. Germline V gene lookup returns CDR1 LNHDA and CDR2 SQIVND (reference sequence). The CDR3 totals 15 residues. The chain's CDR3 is CASSDPEGRGEKLFF. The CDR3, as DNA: TGTGCCAGTAGTGATCCAGAGGGGCGTGGGGAAAAACTGTTTTTT.

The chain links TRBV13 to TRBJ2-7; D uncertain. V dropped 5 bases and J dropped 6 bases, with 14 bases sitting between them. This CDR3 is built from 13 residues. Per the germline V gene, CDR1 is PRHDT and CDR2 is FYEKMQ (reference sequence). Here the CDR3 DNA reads TGTGCCAGCAGCAGCATGATCTTCCGCGAGCAGTACTTC. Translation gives CASSSMIFREQYF.

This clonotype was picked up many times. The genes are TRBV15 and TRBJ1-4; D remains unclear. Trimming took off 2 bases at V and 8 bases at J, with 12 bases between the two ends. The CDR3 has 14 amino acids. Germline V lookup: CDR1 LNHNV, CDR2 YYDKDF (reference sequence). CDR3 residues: CATSRPNLGEKLFF. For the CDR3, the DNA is TGTGCCACCAGCAGACCCAATTTGGGAGAAAAACTGTTTTTT.

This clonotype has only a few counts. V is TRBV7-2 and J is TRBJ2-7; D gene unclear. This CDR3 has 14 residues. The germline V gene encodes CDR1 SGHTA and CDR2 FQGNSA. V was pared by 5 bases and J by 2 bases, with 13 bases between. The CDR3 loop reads CASSLSLQPYEQYF. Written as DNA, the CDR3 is TGTGCCAGCAGCCTGTCCCTCCAACCCTACGAGCAGTACTTC.

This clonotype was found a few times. CDR3 amino acids: CASSLGGESRDTQYF. The CDR3 DNA reads as TGTGCCAGCAGTTTGGGGGGGGAGTCTAGGGATACGCAGTATTTT. The gene calls are TRBV28 and TRBJ2-3, with TRBD2 matching 7 bases. J was trimmed by 6 bases and V by 3 bases; bases with no gene match: 9. Germline V CDR1 and CDR2: MDHEN, SYDVKM. The length of the CDR3 is 15 residues.

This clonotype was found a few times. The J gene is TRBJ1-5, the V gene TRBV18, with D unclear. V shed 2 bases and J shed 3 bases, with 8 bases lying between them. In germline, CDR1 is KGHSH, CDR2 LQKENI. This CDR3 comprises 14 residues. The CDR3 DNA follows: TGTGCCAGCTCACCAACCGGGAACAATCAGCCCCAGCATTTT. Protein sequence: CASSPTGNNQPQHF.

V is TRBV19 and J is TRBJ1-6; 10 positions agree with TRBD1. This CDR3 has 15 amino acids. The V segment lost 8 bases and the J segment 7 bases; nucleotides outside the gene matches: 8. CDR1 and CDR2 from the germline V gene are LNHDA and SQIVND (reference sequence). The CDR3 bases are TGTGCCAGTCCACACGGACAGGGGGGGAATTCACCCCTCCACTTT. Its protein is CASPHGQGGNSPLHF.